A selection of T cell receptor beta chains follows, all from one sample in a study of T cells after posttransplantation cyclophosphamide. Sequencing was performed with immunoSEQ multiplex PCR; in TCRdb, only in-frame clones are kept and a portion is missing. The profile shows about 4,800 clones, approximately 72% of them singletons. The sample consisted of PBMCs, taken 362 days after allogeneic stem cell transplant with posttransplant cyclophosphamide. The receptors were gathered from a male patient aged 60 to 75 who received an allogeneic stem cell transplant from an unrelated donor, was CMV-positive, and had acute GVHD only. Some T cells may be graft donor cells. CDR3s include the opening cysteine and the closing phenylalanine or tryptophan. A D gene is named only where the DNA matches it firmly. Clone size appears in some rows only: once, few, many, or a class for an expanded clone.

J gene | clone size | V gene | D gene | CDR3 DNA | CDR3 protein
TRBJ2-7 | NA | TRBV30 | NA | TGTGCCTGGAGTGTACTACCGACGCCCGAGCAGTACTTC | CAWSVLPTPEQYF
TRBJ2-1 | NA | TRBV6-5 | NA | TGTGCCAGCAGTCCCCGTGGGGGGATTGAGCAGTTCTTC | CASSPRGGIEQFF
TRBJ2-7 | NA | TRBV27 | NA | TGTGCCAGCAGTCGATACCCGGAGGGCTACGAGCAGTACTTC | CASSRYPEGYEQYF
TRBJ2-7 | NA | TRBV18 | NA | TGTGCCAGCTCGGTAACAGGTCGGGAGCAGTACTTC | CASSVTGREQYF
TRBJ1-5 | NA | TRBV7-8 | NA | TGTGCCAGCAGCTTAGGGAGGGGCCCGAGGTCCGAGGTTTTAATTAGCAATCAGCCCCAGCATTTT | CASSLGRGPRSEVLISNQPQHF
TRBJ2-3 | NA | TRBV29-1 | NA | TGCAGCGTTGAAGGTAGCTTGAGGACAGATACGCAGTATTTT | CSVEGSLRTDTQYF
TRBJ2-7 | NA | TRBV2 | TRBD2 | TGTGCCAGCAGAGACCCGACTAGCGGGCCCTCCTACGAGCGGTACTTC | CASRDPTSGPSYERYF
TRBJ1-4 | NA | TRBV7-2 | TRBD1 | TGTGCCAGCAGCTCCCCCGGGGCAACAGGGGAAGGTGAAAAACTGTTTTTT | CASSSPGATGEGEKLFF
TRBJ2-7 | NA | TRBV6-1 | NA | TGTGCCAGCAGTGAAACGGGGATCGACGAGCAGTACTTC | CASSETGIDEQYF
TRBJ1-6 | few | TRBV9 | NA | TGTGCCAGCAGCTTCGGAGGGAATTCACCCCTCCACTTT | CASSFGGNSPLHF
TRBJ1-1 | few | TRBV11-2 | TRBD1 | TGTGCCAGCAGCTTGACAGGGGGCGTCAGGAACACTGAAGCTTTCTTT | CASSLTGGVRNTEAFF